These 28 T cell receptor beta chains were sequenced from one sample in a study of T cells in localized non-small cell lung cancer (dated by TCRdb to the early 2020s). The protocol used for the library was the immunoSEQ multiplex PCR assay. The immuneACCESS repertoire file appears here via TCRdb, limited to in-frame rearrangements. These files lack a portion of the clones; in checked studies, under half of the deficit traces to unresolved V genes, and the cause of the others is not known. Present in this sample are 35,000 to 40,000 clones, more than 75% of which were seen just once. Approximately 6.6% of the sample goes to the ten largest clones. The sample here was peripheral blood, taken before any cancer treatment. All receptors come from a man aged 40-75 years with stage I lung adenocarcinoma.

The V and J genes are TRBV27 and TRBJ2-2, with D possibly matching TRBD2 (6 bases). V lost 8 bases and J lost 4, with 17 bases in between. The CDR3 runs 15 residues. CDR1 and CDR2 from the germline V gene are MNHEY and SMNVEV (reference sequence). Here the CDR3 reads CASSKGQGGTGELFF. The DNA of the CDR3 is TGTGCCAGCTCCAAAGGGCAGGGAGGCACCGGGGAGCTGTTTTTT.

This sequence joins TRBV7-8 and TRBJ2-5; 9 bases agree with TRBD2. J lost 2 bases, V lost 1 base, and 5 bases had no gene match. Germline CDR1 SGHVS, CDR2 FQNEAQ. The CDR3 runs 16 residues. The CDR3 loop reads CASSLGPAGGQETQYF. CDR3 DNA sequence: TGTGCCAGCAGCTTAGGACCGGCGGGAGGGCAAGAGACCCAGTACTTC. Combining the CDR3 with reference TRBV7-8 and TRBJ2-5 gives the whole variable domain GAGVSQSPRYKVAKRGQDVALRCDPISGHVSLFWYQQALGQGPEFLTYFQNEAQLDKSGLPSDRFFAERPEGSVSTLKIQRTQQEDSAVYLCASSLGPAGGQETQYFGPGTRLLVL.

The V call is TRBV5-1, the J call TRBJ2-1; D gene uncertain. V lost 4 bases and J 7 bases, leaving 12 bases between the germline ends. There are 13 residues in the CDR3. The V gene's germline CDR1 is SGHRS and CDR2 YFSETQ. The DNA of the CDR3 is TGCGCCAGCAGCCCAGACTGGATTAATGAGCAGTTCTTC. Its translation: CASSPDWINEQFF.

This clone came up once. The chain has TRBV10-3 and TRBJ2-5, with D perhaps TRBD1 (6 bases). The V gene's germline CDR1 is ENHRY and CDR2 SYGVKD. V was shortened by 5 bases and J by 10 bases, with 20 bases between the two germline ends. The CDR3 spans 14 residues. The CDR3 loop reads CAISSLGQSGIQYF. For the CDR3, the DNA is TGTGCCATCAGTTCCTTAGGACAGTCCGGGATCCAGTACTTC.

This clone turned up a few times. The CDR3 region has the DNA TGTGCCAGTATCCGAGATAGCAATCAGCCCCAGCATTTT. It codes for CASIRDSNQPQHF. The chain links TRBV2 to TRBJ1-5; no reliable D call. The V end was cut by 9 bases, the J end by 0 bases, with 9 bases between. CDR3 length: 13 residues. CDR1 is SNHLY, CDR2 FYNNEI, per germline.

This chain connects TRBV5-4 to TRBJ2-7; weak D call: TRBD1 (6 bases). V lost 0 bases and J lost 0, with 19 bases in between. The CDR3 consists of 18 residues. Germline lookup yields CDR1 SGHNT and CDR2 YYREEE (reference sequence). This CDR3 reads CASSLDMTVPGVSYEQYF. CDR3 sequence (DNA): TGTGCCAGCAGCTTGGATATGACCGTGCCAGGGGTCTCCTACGAGCAGTACTTC. Drawing the rest from reference TRBV5-4 and TRBJ2-7, the complete variable domain is ETGVTQSPTHLIKTRGQQVTLRCSSQSGHNTVSWYQQALGQGPQFIFQYYREEENGRGNFPPRFSGLQFPNYSSELNVNALELDDSALYLCASSLDMTVPGVSYEQYFGPGTRLTVT.

The V and J genes are TRBV5-1 and TRBJ2-1; a possible D gene is TRBD2 (5 bases). V was clipped by 0 bases and J by 0 bases, with 13 bases between them. Germline assignment: CDR1 SGHRS and CDR2 YFSETQ. The CDR3 covers 17 residues. CDR3 nucleotides: TGCGCCAGCAGCTTGGGGGTAGCGTCTAACTCCTACAATGAGCAGTTCTTC. Protein sequence: CASSLGVASNSYNEQFF.

A single count supports this clone. The chain has TRBV5-1 and TRBJ1-2; the D gene is possibly TRBD1 (6 bases). Trimming cost V 0 bases and J 4 bases, with 10 bases left between them. This CDR3 spans 14 amino acids. CDR1 and CDR2 from the germline V gene are SGHRS and YFSETQ. CDR3 DNA: TGCGCCAGCAGCTTGGCCGGGACAATCTATGGCTACACCTTC. Translated, it gives CASSLAGTIYGYTF.

The chain employs TRBV7-2 and TRBJ2-1, with a tentative D call TRBD2 (6 bases). Trimming pared 1 base from V and 9 bases from J, leaving 13 bases between. Germline V gene lookup returns CDR1 SGHTA and CDR2 FQGNSA. The CDR3 loop spans 14 amino acids. The chain's CDR3 is CASSLEEGVGEQFF. CDR3 sequence (DNA): TGTGCCAGCAGCTTAGAGGAGGGCGTGGGTGAGCAGTTCTTC.

The chain employs TRBV6-5 and TRBJ2-7; 10 bases are a match to TRBD1. The CDR3 runs 14 residues. Germline V lookup: CDR1 MNHEY, CDR2 SVGAGI. J gave up 2 bases and V 5 bases, and 3 bases lay outside the gene matches. CDR3 nucleotides: TGTGCCAGCAGTCACGGACAGGGGGCCTACGAGCAGTACTTC. It encodes CASSHGQGAYEQYF.

The chain combines TRBV4-3 with TRBJ2-7, with 9 nucleotides matching TRBD2. This CDR3 contains 16 residues. Germline V lookup: CDR1 LGHNA, CDR2 YSLEER. The ends lost 5 bases at V and 6 bases at J; junction bases unmatched: 14. The CDR3 bases are TGCGCCAGCAGCGAAAAGGCGGAACTAGCGGGTGGCGAGCAGTACTTC. This encodes CASSEKAELAGGEQYF.

This rearrangement joins TRBV7-3 to TRBJ1-1; D possibly corresponds to TRBD1 (6 bases). Trimming cost V 5 bases and J 3 bases, with 16 bases left between them. CDR3 length equals 15 residues. In germline, CDR1 is SGHTA, CDR2 FQGTGA. The chain's CDR3 is CASSPRGVHDTEAFF. The CDR3 region has the DNA TGTGCCAGCAGCCCAAGGGGGGTCCACGACACTGAAGCTTTCTTT.

The table lists this clone with a count of one. This rearrangement joins TRBV18 to TRBJ1-5, with 7 bases identical to TRBD1. V gave up 3 bases and J gave up 7 bases; unmatched junction bases: 6. The germline CDR1 and CDR2 sequences are KGHSH and LQKENI. There are 14 residues in the CDR3. The CDR3 region has the DNA TGTGCCAGCTCACCGGGGGCAGGGGGGCAGCCCCAGCATTTT. It yields the protein CASSPGAGGQPQHF.

The gene calls are TRBV7-9 and TRBJ2-1; TRBD2 might be the D (5 bases). Between the trimmed V and J ends, which lost 7 bases and 6 bases, there was a span of 22 bases. CDR3 size: 16 residues. Germline CDR1 SEHNR, CDR2 FQNEAQ (reference sequence). The DNA of the CDR3 is TGTGCCAGCACCTTCCTAGGGCGGGCCGACGCCAATGAGCAGTTCTTC. Its translation is CASTFLGRADANEQFF.

This chain uses TRBV19 with TRBJ1-4, with D maybe TRBD1 (6 bases). Germline loops: CDR1 LNHDA, CDR2 SQIVND (reference sequence). The CDR3 loop spans 15 amino acids. Trimming stripped 4 bases from V and 7 bases from J, with 16 bases between. CDR3 nucleotides: TGTGCCAGTAGTACCGTGACAGGAGGTGGTGAAAAACTGTTTTTT. It codes for CASSTVTGGGEKLFF.

V is TRBV5-1 and J is TRBJ2-5; D is possibly TRBD2 (7 bases). V gave up 2 bases and J gave up 11 bases, with 16 bases separating them. This CDR3 contains 13 residues. Germline V gene data show CDR1 as SGHRS and CDR2 as YFSETQ. The DNA of the CDR3 is TGCGCCAGCAGCTTAGGGGGGGTGGAAGAGCAGTACTTC. Protein sequence: CASSLGGVEEQYF.

The CDR3 loop reads CASRTGGRGEQYF. The CDR3 bases are TGCGCCAGCAGAACAGGGGGCAGGGGCGAGCAGTACTTC. The chain couples TRBV5-1 to TRBJ2-7, with 9 nucleotides matching TRBD1. Germline loops: CDR1 SGHRS, CDR2 YFSETQ. The CDR3 runs 13 residues. V was pared by 5 bases and J by 6 bases, with 6 bases of the junction left unmatched.

The CDR3 spells CASSGQRGAGEQYF. The CDR3, as DNA: TGTGCCAGCAGTGGGCAGCGGGGGGCGGGCGAGCAGTACTTC. This chain links TRBV2 with TRBJ2-7; 9 positions match TRBD2. CDR1 is SNHLY and CDR2 is FYNNEI in the germline V gene. The CDR3 is 14 amino acids. The ends lost 4 bases at V and 6 bases at J; junction bases unmatched: 7.

The chain joins TRBV5-4 to TRBJ2-3; 10 bases are shared with TRBD2. Germline CDR1 reads SGHNT; CDR2 reads YYREEE (reference sequence). The CDR3 runs 13 residues. The V segment lost 3 bases and the J segment 5 bases; nucleotides outside the gene matches: 0. The CDR3 sequence: CASSSSGRDTQYF. In nucleotides, the CDR3 is TGTGCCAGCAGCTCTAGCGGGAGAGATACGCAGTATTTT.

This clone appeared once. This rearrangement joins TRBV5-4 to TRBJ2-1; 9 nucleotides align to TRBD1. The J segment lost 6 bases and the V segment lost 5 bases, leaving 6 bases of the junction unmatched. Per germline, CDR1 SGHNT and CDR2 YYREEE (reference sequence). The CDR3 runs to 14 residues. CDR3 region: CASSHRDRANEQFF. DNA for the CDR3: TGTGCCAGCAGTCACCGGGACAGGGCCAATGAGCAGTTCTTC.

This chain joins TRBV4-3 and TRBJ2-2, with D perhaps assigned TRBD1 or TRBD2 (5 bases each). This CDR3 is 15 amino acids long. The ends were cut back, 0 bases at V and 4 bases at J, with 9 bases in the middle. Looked up from germline, CDR1 is LGHNA and CDR2 is YSLEER. The CDR3 is CASSQELGGTGELFF. Here the CDR3 DNA reads TGCGCCAGCAGCCAAGAGCTTGGGGGCACCGGGGAGCTGTTTTTT.

This sequence joins TRBV7-9 and TRBJ2-5; D possibly corresponds to TRBD1 (6 bases). Trimming removed 4 bases at V and 12 bases at J, with 15 bases between. There are 12 residues in the CDR3. In germline, CDR1 is SEHNR, CDR2 FQNEAQ (reference sequence). CDR3 protein: CASSSDDRPKYF. CDR3 nucleotides: TGTGCCAGCAGCTCGGATGACAGGCCGAAGTACTTC.

The J gene is TRBJ1-2, the V gene TRBV27; D is undetermined. In germline, CDR1 is MNHEY, CDR2 SMNVEV (reference sequence). The CDR3 spans 13 residues. Trimming cost V 5 bases and J 7 bases, with 14 bases left between them. Written as DNA, the CDR3 is TGTGCCAGCAGTGTCTCACGGTTGTCTGGCTACACCTTC. Protein sequence: CASSVSRLSGYTF.

The rearrangement uses TRBV7-2 and TRBJ2-1; the match to TRBD2 covers 7 bases. This CDR3 is built from 14 residues. J gave up 10 bases and V 3 bases, and 9 bases lay outside the gene matches. CDR1 is SGHTA and CDR2 is FQGNSA in the germline V gene. The CDR3 nucleotides read TGTGCCAGCAGCTTCGGGGAGGGGATTGGGGAGCAGTTCTTC. Its protein is CASSFGEGIGEQFF.

This clone is a singleton in its sample. The rearrangement joins TRBV18 to TRBJ2-2; no clear D. This CDR3 contains 15 residues. CDR1 KGHSH and CDR2 LQKENI come from the germline V gene. V lost 6 bases and J lost 4, with 15 bases in between. For the CDR3, the DNA is TGTGCCAGCTCCCGACCGCCGGGCTCCACCGGGGAGCTGTTTTTT. It codes for CASSRPPGSTGELFF. The full variable domain, completed using reference TRBV18 and TRBJ2-2, is NAGVMQNPRHLVRRRGQEARLRCSPMKGHSHVYWYRQLPEEGLKFMVYLQKENIIDESGMPKERFSAEFPKEGPSILRIQQVVRGDSAAYFCASSRPPGSTGELFFGEGSRLTVL.

The chain uses TRBV2 and TRBJ2-3, with D hard to call. Germline CDR1 reads SNHLY; CDR2 reads FYNNEI. The CDR3 loop spans 12 amino acids. V was pared by 10 bases and J by 4 bases, with 12 bases between. DNA for the CDR3: TGTGCCACCACTGGCAGTGCAGATACGCAGTATTTT. The encoded protein is CATTGSADTQYF.

A single count supports this clone. The CDR3 coding sequence is TGTGCCAGCAGCCCCAGTGGGAGAGGGACCGGGGAGCTGTTTTTT. Protein sequence: CASSPSGRGTGELFF. V usage is TRBV5-4 and J usage is TRBJ2-2; D perhaps matches TRBD2 (5 bases). Germline loops: CDR1 SGHNT, CDR2 YYREEE (reference sequence). The V end was cut by 4 bases, the J end by 5 bases, with 15 bases between. This CDR3 spans 15 amino acids.

CDR3 in DNA: TGTGCCAGCAGCTTAGACAGCCCGCGTCGGGGCTACACCTTC. It specifies CASSLDSPRRGYTF. The V call is TRBV7-9, the J call TRBJ1-2, with D unresolved. With 1 base removed from V and 8 bases from J, the gap between germline ends came to 14 bases. The CDR3 is 14 amino acids. Germline loops: CDR1 SEHNR, CDR2 FQNEAQ (reference sequence). The full variable domain, completed using reference TRBV7-9 and TRBJ1-2, is DTGVSQNPRHKITKRGQNVTFRCDPISEHNRLYWYRQTLGQGPEFLTYFQNEAQLEKSRLLSDRFSAERPKGSFSTLEIQRTEQGDSAMYLCASSLDSPRRGYTFGSGTRLTVV.